Shown below are 32 T cell receptor beta chains from a single sample sequenced in a study of blood T cell repertoires in COVID-19. Using immunoSEQ multiplex PCR, the repertoire was profiled, and TCRdb retains in-frame clones only, with some absent. The profile shows roughly 120,000 clones, around 90% of them singletons. Input material: peripheral blood. These receptors came from a human donor in a cohort sampled during active COVID-19.

This clone was counted a single time. The V gene is TRBV11-2, the J gene TRBJ2-2; tentative D call: TRBD2 (6 bases). The CDR3 runs to 16 residues. V lost 7 bases and J lost 0, with 15 bases in between. The germline CDR1 and CDR2 sequences are SGHAT and FQNNGV. The CDR3 DNA reads as TGTGCCAGCATCCTAATTACTAGCCCGAACACCGGGGAGCTGTTTTTT. Protein product: CASILITSPNTGELFF.

J is TRBJ2-6 and V is TRBV27; D is uncertain. CDR3 length: 14 residues. Germline V lookup: CDR1 MNHEY, CDR2 SMNVEV (reference sequence). Trimming shortened V by 2 bases and J by 1 base, and 3 bases separated the two germline ends. In DNA, the CDR3 is TGTGCCAGCAGTTTAGAGTCTGGGGCCAACGTCCTGACTTTC. The encoded protein is CASSLESGANVLTF.

DNA of the CDR3: TGTGCCAGCAGCCAAGTAGGGGACAGTCAGCCCCAGCATTTT. Protein sequence: CASSQVGDSQPQHF. The rearrangement uses TRBV3-1 (or the pseudogene TRBV3-2) and TRBJ1-5; TRBD1 agrees at 7 bases. Trimming removed 1 base from V and 6 bases from J; junction bases left unmatched: 3. In germline, CDR1 is LGHDT, CDR2 YNNKEL (reference sequence). The CDR3 consists of 14 residues.

This rearrangement joins TRBV6-4 to TRBJ2-2; possibly TRBD2 for D (5 bases). V lost 6 bases and J 6 bases, leaving 17 bases between the germline ends. Germline assignment: CDR1 MRHNA and CDR2 SNTAGT. The CDR3 is made up of 15 amino acids. Here the CDR3 reads CASSQEGPSAGELFF. The CDR3 bases are TGTGCCAGCAGCCAAGAGGGTCCGTCGGCCGGGGAGCTGTTTTTT.

This clone was found a few times. The chain carries TRBV6-2 or TRBV6-3 and TRBJ1-1; D call uncertain. V shed 4 bases and J shed 1 base, with 10 bases lying between them. CDR1 MNHEY and CDR2 SVGEGT come from the germline V gene. This CDR3 has 14 amino acids. In DNA, the CDR3 is TGTGCCAGCAGTTCCATGGGGAGGAACACTGAAGCTTTCTTT. It is translated as CASSSMGRNTEAFF.

The gene calls are TRBV7-9 and TRBJ1-5, with 11 bases fitting TRBD1. The V gene's germline CDR1 is SEHNR and CDR2 FQNEAQ (reference sequence). The V and J ends lost 4 bases and 6 bases, in that order; junction bases with no gene match: 11. The CDR3 has 17 amino acids. As DNA, the CDR3 is TGTGCCAGCAGCTCCGGGACAGGGGGAAGGCGCGGTCAGCCCCAGCATTTT. Protein sequence: CASSSGTGGRRGQPQHF.

J is TRBJ2-2 and V is TRBV10-3; 9 nucleotides match TRBD1. With V trimmed by 8 bases and J by 2 bases, 3 bases remained unmatched. This CDR3 is built from 14 residues. Per the germline V gene, CDR1 is ENHRY and CDR2 is SYGVKD. The CDR3 is CAIGGQGNTGELFF. For the CDR3, the DNA is TGTGCCATCGGGGGACAGGGAAACACCGGGGAGCTGTTTTTT.

This chain connects TRBV27 to TRBJ1-2, with D possibly matching TRBD1 (5 bases). V dropped 6 bases and J dropped 6 bases, with 14 bases sitting between them. The CDR3 loop spans 13 amino acids. Germline V gene lookup returns CDR1 MNHEY and CDR2 SMNVEV (reference sequence). CDR3 residues: CASSPGGKDGYTF. CDR3 coding DNA: TGTGCCAGCAGCCCCGGGGGGAAAGATGGCTACACCTTC.

The chain links TRBV4-2 to TRBJ1-1; tentative D call: TRBD1 (5 bases). The CDR3 runs 14 residues. Germline-derived CDR1 and CDR2 are LGHNA and YNFKEQ. Trimming cost V 0 bases and J 1 base, with 6 bases left between them. This CDR3 reads CASSQDQGNTEAFF. The CDR3 DNA reads TGTGCCAGCAGCCAAGATCAGGGGAACACTGAAGCTTTCTTT.

The chain employs TRBV12-3 or TRBV12-4 and TRBJ2-3, with D possibly being TRBD1 (5 bases). The CDR3 sequence is 13 residues long. Trimming pared 6 bases from V and 3 bases from J, leaving 10 bases between. The CDR3: CASRPYRTDTQYF. The DNA of the CDR3 is TGTGCCAGCAGGCCATACAGGACAGATACGCAGTATTTT.

The V gene is TRBV9, the J gene TRBJ1-3; tentatively, D is TRBD1 (6 bases). The CDR3 has 15 residues. CDR1 is SGDLS and CDR2 is YYNGEE in the germline V gene. Trimming pared 0 bases from V and 2 bases from J, leaving 9 bases between. The CDR3 coding sequence is TGTGCCAGCAGCGTAGGACAGGCGACTGGAAACACCATATATTTT. Protein sequence: CASSVGQATGNTIYF.

This clone was seen a single time. Here the CDR3 reads CASRPGGGWTEAFF. In DNA form, the CDR3 reads TGTGCCAGCAGGCCCGGGGGGGGGTGGACTGAAGCTTTCTTT. This sequence joins TRBV6-5 and TRBJ1-1, with D tentatively TRBD1 (5 bases). Germline V gene lookup returns CDR1 MNHEY and CDR2 SVGAGI. There are 14 residues in the CDR3. Trimming removed 6 bases at V and 5 bases at J, with 16 bases between.

This chain joins TRBV4-2 and TRBJ2-1; 7 bases are a match to TRBD2. Germline values: CDR1 LGHNA, CDR2 YNFKEQ. V lost 3 bases and J lost 3; bases outside the gene matches: 8. CDR3 size: 16 residues. The DNA for the CDR3 is TGTGCCAGCAGCCAGCAAGGGAGGGATGTCTACAATGAGCAGTTCTTC. Amino acids: CASSQQGRDVYNEQFF.

The J gene is TRBJ2-1, the V gene TRBV9; D might be TRBD1 (6 bases). The germline V gene encodes CDR1 SGDLS and CDR2 YYNGEE. The CDR3 has 15 residues. Between the trimmed V and J ends, which lost 4 bases and 1 base, there was a span of 12 bases. The CDR3, as DNA: TGTGCCAGCAGCTATACAACAGGGTCCTACAATGAGCAGTTCTTC. Translated, it gives CASSYTTGSYNEQFF.

The chain recombines TRBV10-1 with TRBJ2-3; 8 nucleotides agree with TRBD1. Germline CDR1 reads WNHNN; CDR2 reads SYGVQD (reference sequence). This CDR3 has 17 residues. J gave up 3 bases and V 2 bases, and 10 bases lay outside the gene matches. The CDR3 loop reads CASSEEFGQGATDTQYF. CDR3 in DNA: TGCGCCAGCAGTGAGGAGTTCGGGCAGGGGGCAACAGATACGCAGTATTTT.

V usage is TRBV6-2 or TRBV6-3 and J usage is TRBJ2-5; 8 bases line up with TRBD2. The CDR3 consists of 17 residues. CDR1 and CDR2 from the germline V gene are MNHEY and SVGEGT. Germline trimming cut 4 bases from V and 7 bases from J; bases unmatched to any gene: 17. DNA of the CDR3: TGTGCCAGCAGTTCCCCCTTGGGGCGGGGGGCCTCGGGGACCCAGTACTTC. Amino acids: CASSSPLGRGASGTQYF.

The chain carries TRBV5-1 and TRBJ2-7; D call uncertain. Trimming cost V 2 bases and J 2 bases, with 8 bases left between them. This CDR3 region has 13 residues. Germline V lookup: CDR1 SGHRS, CDR2 YFSETQ. CDR3 residues: CASSFYSTYEQYF. CDR3 coding DNA: TGCGCCAGCAGCTTCTACAGTACCTACGAGCAGTACTTC.

The chain combines TRBV28 with TRBJ2-7; no clear D. Trimming took 7 bases from V and 4 from J, leaving 8 bases between them. The CDR3 contains 11 residues. In germline, CDR1 is MDHEN, CDR2 SYDVKM. The CDR3 sequence: CASISPYEQYF. The CDR3 nucleotides read TGTGCCAGCATTTCCCCGTACGAGCAGTACTTC.

This chain joins TRBV24-1 and TRBJ2-3; D not resolved. CDR3 length: 13 residues. V lost 4 bases and J 2 bases, leaving 6 bases between the germline ends. CDR1 is KGHDR and CDR2 is SFDVKD in the germline V gene. Here the CDR3 reads CATSDLYTDTQYF. The DNA of the CDR3 is TGTGCCACCAGTGACTTGTACACAGATACGCAGTATTTT.

The V call is TRBV3-1 (or the pseudogene TRBV3-2), the J call TRBJ2-3, with 9 bases fitting TRBD2. Germline V CDR1 and CDR2: LGHDT, YNNKEL (reference sequence). The CDR3 has 14 amino acids. With 4 bases clipped from V and 4 bases from J, the junction kept 3 bases outside the gene matches. As DNA, the CDR3 is TGTGCCAGCAGCCGTAGCGGGAGTGCAGATACGCAGTATTTT. It yields the protein CASSRSGSADTQYF.

The chain is built from TRBV5-5 and TRBJ1-2; 8 bases agree with TRBD1. The CDR3 is made up of 16 amino acids. V trimming: 0 bases; J trimming: 2 bases; junction bases outside the gene matches: 6. The germline V gene encodes CDR1 SGHKS and CDR2 YYEKEE (reference sequence). CDR3 DNA sequence: TGTGCCAGCAGCTTGGGTGGGGACAGGCGGAACTATGGCTACACCTTC. Translating gives CASSLGGDRRNYGYTF.

This chain connects TRBV30 to TRBJ1-2; 10 bases match TRBD1. Germline loops: CDR1 GTSNPN, CDR2 SVGIG (reference sequence). V dropped 4 bases and J dropped 7; count of bases not matched to a gene: 18. The CDR3 runs to 17 residues. CDR3 protein: CAWTHTGQGVSPAGYTF. CDR3 DNA sequence: TGTGCCTGGACACACACAGGACAGGGGGTTTCCCCCGCTGGCTACACCTTC.

This clone was seen a single time. The rearrangement joins TRBV5-1 to TRBJ2-5; D is perhaps TRBD2 (5 bases). Germline loops: CDR1 SGHRS, CDR2 YFSETQ. V was cut by 1 base and J by 4 bases, with 11 bases left in between. CDR3 size: 14 residues. CDR3 coding DNA: TGCGCCAGCAGCTTGTTGGGTGAGGGAGAGACCCAGTACTTC. Translated, it gives CASSLLGEGETQYF.

The rearrangement joins TRBV24-1 to TRBJ2-1, with 9 bases matching TRBD2. Germline V CDR1 and CDR2: KGHDR, SFDVKD. The junction had 2 bases not matched to a gene; V was cut back by 3 bases and J by 3 bases. The length of the CDR3 is 15 residues. This chain's CDR3 is CATSDVAGDYNEQFF. The DNA of the CDR3 is TGTGCCACCAGTGATGTAGCGGGAGACTACAATGAGCAGTTCTTC.

The chain joins TRBV18 to TRBJ2-2; TRBD1 aligns across 9 bases. The CDR3 is 16 residues long. CDR1 is KGHSH, CDR2 LQKENI, per germline. The V and J ends lost 6 bases and 6 bases, in that order; junction bases with no gene match: 11. The CDR3 region is CASSHPRTGAAGELFF. CDR3 in DNA: TGTGCCAGCTCCCATCCCCGGACAGGGGCGGCCGGGGAGCTGTTTTTT.

The J gene is TRBJ2-7, the V gene TRBV7-6; 9 nucleotides agree with TRBD2. With V trimmed by 6 bases and J by 6 bases, 15 bases remained unmatched. Germline V lookup: CDR1 SGHVS, CDR2 FNYEAQ. CDR3 size: 16 residues. The CDR3 coding sequence is TGTGCCAGCAGTTCCGACCTTAGCGGGGGAGGTATCGAGCAGTACTTC. This sequence encodes CASSSDLSGGGIEQYF.

J is TRBJ1-2 and V is TRBV25-1; tentative D call: TRBD1 (6 bases). CDR3 length: 12 amino acids. CDR1 is MGHDK and CDR2 is SYGVNS in the germline V gene. Deletions cut 7 bases from V and 0 bases from J, with 6 bases between. The chain's CDR3 is CASKGANYGYTF. The CDR3 coding sequence is TGTGCCAGCAAGGGGGCTAACTATGGCTACACCTTC.

J is TRBJ1-1 and V is TRBV18, with D perhaps matching TRBD1 (5 bases). Trimming stripped 5 bases from V and 3 bases from J, with 13 bases between. This CDR3 is 14 amino acids long. CDR1 is KGHSH and CDR2 is LQKENI in the germline V gene. The CDR3 region is CASSTDGGDTEAFF. CDR3 nucleotides: TGTGCCAGCTCAACCGACGGGGGGGACACTGAAGCTTTCTTT.

The gene calls are TRBV6-5 and TRBJ1-1; 7 bases are a match to TRBD1. The CDR3 covers 12 residues. V lost 8 bases, J lost 12 bases, and 12 bases stayed unmatched. Germline V CDR1 and CDR2: MNHEY, SVGAGI. The CDR3 DNA follows: TGTGCCAGCGGAAACCGGGACAGACGAACTTTCTTT. Amino acid sequence: CASGNRDRRTFF.

The rearrangement links TRBV9 to TRBJ2-3; D may be TRBD2 (5 bases). Looked up from germline, CDR1 is SGDLS and CDR2 is YYNGEE. The ends were cut back, 2 bases at V and 7 bases at J, with 11 bases in the middle. There are 13 residues in the CDR3. The CDR3 region has the DNA TGTGCCAGCAGCGTCCAGAGGGAAAATACGCAGTATTTT. Its translation: CASSVQRENTQYF.

The rearrangement uses TRBV18 and TRBJ1-2; D gene ambiguous. Trimming shortened V by 3 bases and J by 3 bases, and 8 bases separated the two germline ends. The CDR3 totals 13 residues. Germline V gene data show CDR1 as KGHSH and CDR2 as LQKENI. CDR3 sequence: CASSPAGDYGYTF. The CDR3 nucleotides are TGTGCCAGCTCACCGGCCGGGGACTATGGCTACACCTTC.

This clone turned up a few times. The CDR3: CAWSVQGSNTGELFF. CDR3 in DNA: TGTGCCTGGAGTGTACAGGGTTCGAACACCGGGGAGCTGTTTTTT. This chain connects TRBV30 to TRBJ2-2; possible D gene TRBD1, 6 bases. V was clipped by 0 bases and J by 0 bases, with 8 bases between them. Germline V gene data show CDR1 as GTSNPN and CDR2 as SVGIG (reference sequence). This CDR3 has 15 amino acids.